Given below is one T cell receptor (beta chain) in context. The CDR3 has 20 amino acids. V lost 1 base, J lost 0 bases, and 14 bases stayed unmatched. CDR1 SNHLY and CDR2 FYNNEI come from the germline V gene. This sample is part of a study of blood T cell repertoires in COVID-19. Study-wide background: Sources were T cells, B-cell-depleted T cells, or PBMCs; the material itself was cDNA or gDNA.

Original processing notes: How many nucleated cells were present was estimated from reference gene primer amplification. Using immunoSEQ multiplex PCR, the repertoire was profiled, and TCRdb retains in-frame clones only, with some absent. That table is the source of V, J and clone size, and D and trimming were worked out from the DNA. This table has fewer than 250,000 clones, roughly 80% appearing once. Sequencing was performed on PBMCs or T cells enriched from blood (not recorded which). This sequence joins TRBV2 and TRBJ1-4; 7 nucleotides agree with TRBD1. The sequence was collected from a woman under 40 who had recovered from COVID-19. The CDR3 region has the DNA TGTGCCAGCAGTGAAGTCGCCAGGGGGTTGTGGCCCGCAACTAATGAAAAACTGTTTTTT. Encoded protein: CASSEVARGLWPATNEKLFF.